Each of the 14 T cell receptor beta chains below was sequenced from the same sample in a study of T cell repertoires in cytomegalovirus infection. Antigen specificity for these receptors is unknown. MiXCR, run by TCRdb on the reads, gives a single entry per CDR3 protein. The table shows under 50,000 distinct CDR3 sequences, with 20% to 25% occurring only once. Sequencing was done on a sample of PBMCs, sequenced either directly or after in vitro stimulation (not recorded which). The receptors here all came from a human donor in good health (CMV status not recorded). Some clones in this sample may be carry-over from other donors' samples.

At least ten counts were recorded for this clonotype. The V call is TRBV14, the J call TRBJ2-1; D not resolved. Per germline, CDR1 SGHDN and CDR2 FVKESK. The CDR3 runs to 13 residues. V lost 0 bases and J 13 bases, leaving 13 bases between the germline ends. The CDR3, as DNA: TGTGCCAGCAGCCAAGATCTTGGGCCTTCCCAGTTCTTC. Protein product: CASSQDLGPSQFF. Supplemented by reference TRBV14 and TRBJ2-1, the full variable domain reads EAGVTQFPSHSVIEKGQTVTLRCDPISGHDNLYWYRRVMGKEIKFLLHFVKESKQDESGMPNNRFLAERTGGTYSTLKVQPAELEDSGVYFCASSQDLGPSQFFGPGTRLTVL.

V usage is TRBV30 and J usage is TRBJ2-3, with D perhaps TRBD2 (6 bases). V lost 3 bases to trimming and J lost 3 bases, with 7 bases between them. Per the germline V gene, CDR1 is GTSNPN and CDR2 is SVGIG (reference sequence). This CDR3 is built from 12 residues. CDR3 nucleotides: TGTGCCTGGAGGGGGGGAACAGATACGCAGTATTTT. It codes for CAWRGGTDTQYF.

There are many counts of this clonotype. The chain employs TRBV7-2 and TRBJ2-7; D is undetermined. Germline loops: CDR1 SGHTA, CDR2 FQGNSA. This CDR3 has 14 residues. Trimming took 5 bases from V and 4 from J, leaving 15 bases between them. CDR3 loop: CASSPTRSLYEQYF. The CDR3 DNA reads as TGTGCCAGCAGCCCTACCCGGTCTCTGTACGAGCAGTACTTC. Variable domain in full (rest from reference TRBV7-2 and TRBJ2-7): GAGVSQSPSNKVTEKGKDVELRCDPISGHTALYWYRQSLGQGLEFLIYFQGNSAPDKSGLPSDRFSAERTGGSVSTLTIQRTQQEDSAVYLCASSPTRSLYEQYFGPGTRLTVT.

The chain carries TRBV27 and TRBJ2-5, with TRBD2 matching over 9 bases. Germline CDR1 and CDR2: MNHEY and SMNVEV (reference sequence). The CDR3 covers 16 residues. Trimming removed 5 bases from V and 4 bases from J; junction bases left unmatched: 11. CDR3 DNA sequence: TGTGCCAGCAGTCTAGCGGGGAGACCTCCCTTAGAGACCCAGTACTTC. As protein: CASSLAGRPPLETQYF.

This clonotype was seen only once. A read error is possible here, since a much larger clone lies one base away. Since no conserved phenylalanine or tryptophan closes the CDR3, a read error is the likely cause. The chain combines TRBV29-1 with TRBJ2-5, with 9 bases identical to TRBD2. This CDR3 spans 14 amino acids. Looked up from germline, CDR1 is SQVTM and CDR2 is ANQGSEA. V shed 7 bases and J 5 bases; nucleotides not matched to a gene: 11. The CDR3 DNA reads TGCAGCGCTGGGAGTAGCGGGAGCAGTGAGACCCAGTACGTC. It yields the protein CSAGSSGSSETQYV.

This chain connects TRBV5-5 to TRBJ1-1; 10 positions match TRBD1. Germline CDR1 reads SGHKS; CDR2 reads YYEKEE (reference sequence). The junction had 7 bases not matched to a gene; V was cut back by 4 bases and J by 4 bases. The CDR3 contains 15 residues. CDR3: CASSERQGASTEAFF. In DNA, the CDR3 is TGTGCCAGCAGCGAGAGACAGGGGGCGTCCACTGAAGCTTTCTTT. Together with reference TRBV5-5 and TRBJ1-1, the CDR3 gives the full variable domain: DAGVTQSPTHLIKTRGQQVTLRCSPISGHKSVSWYQQVLGQGPQFIFQYYEKEERGRGNFPDRFSARQFPNYSSELNVNALLLGDSALYLCASSERQGASTEAFFGQGTRLTVV.

This chain links TRBV11-1 with TRBJ1-1; possible D gene TRBD1, 5 bases. The CDR3 sequence is 14 residues long. Trimming removed 5 bases at V and 7 bases at J, with 17 bases between. Germline CDR1 and CDR2: SGHAT and FQDESV (reference sequence). CDR3 DNA: TGTGCCAGCAGCCCTGGGGCAGTGAAATATGAAGCTTTCTTT. Encoded protein: CASSPGAVKYEAFF.

The sample holds many counts of this clonotype. The V and J genes are TRBV2 and TRBJ2-1, with 14 positions matching TRBD2. The V and J ends lost 6 bases and 2 bases, in that order; junction bases with no gene match: 3. CDR3 size: 16 residues. Germline V gene data show CDR1 as SNHLY and CDR2 as FYNNEI. The CDR3 DNA follows: TGTGCCAGCAGGGTGGGACTAGCGGGGGCCTACAATGAGCAGTTCTTC. Its protein product is CASRVGLAGAYNEQFF.

This clonotype was picked up a small number of times. This sequence joins TRBV12-3 or TRBV12-4 and TRBJ1-1; D remains ambiguous. The CDR3 extends over 11 amino acids. Trimming shortened V by 6 bases and J by 7 bases, and 9 bases separated the two germline ends. The CDR3 nucleotides are TGTGCCAGCAGCGGCACGGTTGAAGCTTTCTTT. This sequence encodes CASSGTVEAFF.

V and J are TRBV6-5 and TRBJ2-7; D is uncertain. Trimming left V 2 bases short and J 2 bases short, with 7 bases between. CDR1 and CDR2 from the germline V gene are MNHEY and SVGAGI. This CDR3 spans 13 amino acids. The CDR3 spells CASSYGSTYEQYF. The CDR3 DNA reads as TGTGCCAGCAGTTACGGCAGCACCTACGAGCAGTACTTC.

The chain is built from TRBV28 and TRBJ2-1; maybe TRBD2 (5 bases). CDR1 and CDR2 (germline): MDHEN, SYDVKM. V shed 6 bases and J shed 9 bases, with 24 bases lying between them. This CDR3 spans 16 amino acids. Written as DNA, the CDR3 is TGTGCCAGCAGGGGAGTGATGTCGGAGGCCGTAGGTGAGCAGTTCTTC. Protein: CASRGVMSEAVGEQFF. Drawing the rest from reference TRBV28 and TRBJ2-1, the complete variable domain is DVKVTQSSRYLVKRTGEKVFLECVQDMDHENMFWYRQDPGLGLRLIYFSYDVKMKEKGDIPEGYSVSREKKERFSLILESASTNQTSMYLCASRGVMSEAVGEQFFGPGTRLTVL.

This clonotype was observed a handful of times. The chain uses TRBV7-2 and TRBJ1-3; the D is unclear. The CDR3 has 13 residues. Germline V CDR1 and CDR2: SGHTA, FQGNSA. The ends were cut back, 5 bases at V and 7 bases at J, with 12 bases in the middle. CDR3 DNA sequence: TGTGCCAGCAGCCCACGTGTGGGGAACACCATATATTTT. This translates into CASSPRVGNTIYF.

The sample holds a few counts of this clonotype. This rearrangement joins TRBV6-6 to TRBJ1-2; D is perhaps TRBD1 (5 bases). Trimming took off 2 bases at V and 4 bases at J, with 17 bases between the two ends. This CDR3 contains 16 residues. Germline-derived CDR1 and CDR2 are MNHNY and SVGAGI (reference sequence). The CDR3 loop is CASSYPYSDRSYGYTF. In DNA, the CDR3 is TGTGCCAGCAGTTACCCCTATTCTGACAGATCCTATGGCTACACCTTC.

The V call is TRBV12-3 or TRBV12-4, the J call TRBJ2-7; unclear D gene. Trimming cost V 3 bases and J 2 bases, with 14 bases left between them. The CDR3 has 15 residues. DNA of the CDR3: TGTGCCAGCAGTTTGTCGGCAGACTTTACCTACGAGCAGTACTTC. Protein sequence: CASSLSADFTYEQYF.